This TCR beta chain was sequenced during a study of regulatory T cells in long-lasting Graves disease. CDR1 is MNHNS and CDR2 is SASEGT in the germline V gene. V was cut by 0 bases and J by 0 bases, with 12 bases left in between. There are 16 residues in the CDR3. This clonotype was recorded many times. Time point in this sample: persistent/refractory GD, antithyroid drugs over 5 years with positive TRAb. Scientists built the TCR library using RNA that was extracted from PBMCs. The patients included were those that came from an endocrinology department in Xi'an, China. Investigators prepared the TCR beta libraries by applying iRepertoire HTBI primers and Arm-PCR of CDR3 regions. TCRdb re-derived calls from the multiplex PCR reads in MiXCR, one entry per CDR3 protein. The table has under 350,000 distinct CDR3 sequences, around a fifth seen once.

This TCR was recovered from a female donor with Graves disease. The sequences come from peripheral blood mononuclear cells (PBMCs), collected when the disease was refractory, from a patient treated with antithyroid drugs. The chain recombines TRBV6-1 with TRBJ2-7, with D possibly being TRBD1 or TRBD2 (6 bases each). The CDR3: CASSEAWGAPSYEQYF. The CDR3 DNA is TGTGCCAGCAGTGAAGCTTGGGGGGCGCCCTCCTACGAGCAGTACTTC.